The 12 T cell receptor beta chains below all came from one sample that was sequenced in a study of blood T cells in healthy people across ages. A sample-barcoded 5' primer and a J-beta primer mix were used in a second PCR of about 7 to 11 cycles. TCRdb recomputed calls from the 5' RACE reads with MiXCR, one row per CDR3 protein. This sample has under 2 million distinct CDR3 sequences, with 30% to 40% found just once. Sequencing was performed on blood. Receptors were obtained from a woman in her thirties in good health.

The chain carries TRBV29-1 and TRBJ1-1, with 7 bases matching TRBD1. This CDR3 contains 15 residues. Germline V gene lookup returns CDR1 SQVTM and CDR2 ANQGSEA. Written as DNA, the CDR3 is TGCAGTGTTAATCCCAGGGGGATTGGGAACACTGAAGCTTTCTTT. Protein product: CSVNPRGIGNTEAFF.

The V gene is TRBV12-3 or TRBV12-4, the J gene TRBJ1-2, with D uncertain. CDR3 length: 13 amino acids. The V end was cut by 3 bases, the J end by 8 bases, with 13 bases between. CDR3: CASSLHGSLGYTF. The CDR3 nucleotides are TGTGCCAGCAGTTTGCACGGATCTTTGGGCTACACCTTC.

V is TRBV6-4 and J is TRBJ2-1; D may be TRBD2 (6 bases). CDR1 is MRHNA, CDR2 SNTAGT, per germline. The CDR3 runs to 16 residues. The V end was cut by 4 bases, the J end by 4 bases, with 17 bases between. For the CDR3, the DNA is TGTGCCAGCAGTGCTACGGGGGACCCCCGTTACAATGAGCAGTTCTTC. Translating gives CASSATGDPRYNEQFF.

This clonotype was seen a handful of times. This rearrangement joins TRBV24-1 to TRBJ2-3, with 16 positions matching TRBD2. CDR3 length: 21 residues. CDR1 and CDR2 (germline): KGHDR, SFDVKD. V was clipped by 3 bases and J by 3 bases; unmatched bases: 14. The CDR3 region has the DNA TGTGCCACCAGTGATATCCCCTCCCATGGGACTAGCGGGAGGGGGACAGATACGCAGTATTTT. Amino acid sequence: CATSDIPSHGTSGRGTDTQYF.

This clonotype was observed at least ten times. In DNA form, the CDR3 reads TGTGCCAGCAGCCAGGGACAGGGAGTTGTGTACGAGCAGTACTTC. Its translation: CASSQGQGVVYEQYF. The rearrangement uses TRBV4-2 and TRBJ2-7; 9 bases fit TRBD1. Unmatched junction bases numbered 7, after V lost 3 bases and J lost 4 bases. The CDR3 sequence is 15 residues long. Looked up from germline, CDR1 is LGHNA and CDR2 is YNFKEQ.

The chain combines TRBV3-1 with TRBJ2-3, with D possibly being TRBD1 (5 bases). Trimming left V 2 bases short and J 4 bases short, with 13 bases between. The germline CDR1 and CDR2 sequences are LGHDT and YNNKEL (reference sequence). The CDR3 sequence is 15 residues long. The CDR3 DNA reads TGTGCCAGCAGCCAATATCCCAAGGGGCCAGATACGCAGTATTTT. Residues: CASSQYPKGPDTQYF.

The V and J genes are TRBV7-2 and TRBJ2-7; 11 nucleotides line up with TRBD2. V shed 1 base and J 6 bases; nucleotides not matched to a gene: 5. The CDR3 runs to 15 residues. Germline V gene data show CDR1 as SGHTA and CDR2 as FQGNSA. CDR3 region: CASSLVVAGGCEQYF. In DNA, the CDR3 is TGTGCCAGCAGCTTAGTCGTAGCGGGAGGGTGCGAGCAGTACTTC.

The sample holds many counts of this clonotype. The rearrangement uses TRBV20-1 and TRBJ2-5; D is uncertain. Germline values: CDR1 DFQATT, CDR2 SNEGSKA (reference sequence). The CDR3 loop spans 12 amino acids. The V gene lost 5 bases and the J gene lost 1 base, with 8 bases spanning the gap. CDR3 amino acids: CSAPGIQETQYF. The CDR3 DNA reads TGCAGTGCTCCTGGGATCCAAGAGACCCAGTACTTC.

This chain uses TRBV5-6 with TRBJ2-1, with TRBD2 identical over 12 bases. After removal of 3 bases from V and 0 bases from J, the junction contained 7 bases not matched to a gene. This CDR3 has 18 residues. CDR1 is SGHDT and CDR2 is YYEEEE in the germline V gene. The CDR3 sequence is CASSSGLAGSRSYNEQFF. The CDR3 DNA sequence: TGTGCCAGCAGCTCTGGACTAGCGGGAAGTCGCTCCTACAATGAGCAGTTCTTC.

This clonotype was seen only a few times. The CDR3 sequence: CASSLVRTAYNEQFF. The CDR3 nucleotides read TGTGCCAGCAGCTTAGTTCGGACAGCCTACAATGAGCAGTTCTTC. This chain uses TRBV7-8 with TRBJ2-1, with a possible D match to TRBD1 (6 bases). Germline assignment: CDR1 SGHVS and CDR2 FQNEAQ. The CDR3 is 15 amino acids. V lost 1 base, J lost 2 bases, and 9 bases lay in between.

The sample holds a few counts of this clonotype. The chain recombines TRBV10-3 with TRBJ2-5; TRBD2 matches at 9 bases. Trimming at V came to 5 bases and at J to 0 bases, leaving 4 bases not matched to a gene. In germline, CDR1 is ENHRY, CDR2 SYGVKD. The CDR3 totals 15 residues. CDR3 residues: CAISLIAGDQETQYF. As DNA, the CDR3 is TGTGCCATCAGTTTAATAGCGGGAGACCAAGAGACCCAGTACTTC.

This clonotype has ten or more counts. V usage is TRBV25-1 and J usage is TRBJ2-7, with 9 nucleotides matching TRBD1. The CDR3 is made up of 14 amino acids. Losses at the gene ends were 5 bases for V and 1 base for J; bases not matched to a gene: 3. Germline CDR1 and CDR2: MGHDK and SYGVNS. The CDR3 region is CASSWTGESYEQYF. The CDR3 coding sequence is TGTGCCAGCAGTTGGACAGGGGAGTCCTACGAGCAGTACTTC.